The 11 T cell receptor beta chains below were found in one sample sequenced in a study of CD8+ T cells in alopecia areata. The authors extracted RNA and reverse transcribed it into cDNA as the sequencing template. Generated by immunoSEQ multiplex PCR, the TCRdb table keeps only in-frame clones and is missing some. The table includes more than 85,000 clones, over 40% detected once. Sequencing was done on a sample of CD4+ T cells sorted from blood. Receptor source: a human donor with alopecia areata.

The V gene is TRBV29-1, the J gene TRBJ2-5; maybe TRBD2 (6 bases). The germline CDR1 and CDR2 sequences are SQVTM and ANQGSEA. V lost 6 bases and J 5 bases, leaving 19 bases between the germline ends. The CDR3 length is 14 residues. Here the CDR3 reads CSVFGGLMGETQYF. CDR3 bases: TGCAGCGTCTTCGGGGGTCTCATGGGGGAGACCCAGTACTTC.

This clone was counted only a few times. V and J are TRBV29-1 and TRBJ2-3; D call uncertain. CDR1 is SQVTM and CDR2 is ANQGSEA in the germline V gene. The CDR3 is 13 amino acids. V was cut by 4 bases and J by 2 bases, with 10 bases left in between. For the CDR3, the DNA is TGCAGCGTTGTACCCCAGAACACAGATACGCAGTATTTT. Amino acid sequence: CSVVPQNTDTQYF.

This rearrangement joins TRBV30 to TRBJ2-2; 7 nucleotides agree with TRBD2. The length of the CDR3 is 11 residues. CDR1 GTSNPN and CDR2 SVGIG come from the germline V gene (reference sequence). As DNA, the CDR3 is TGTGCTCATCGGGGGGCCGGGGAGCTGTTTTTT. Protein product: CAHRGAGELFF.

This clone was picked up a small number of times. V and J are TRBV4-3 and TRBJ2-3; D is unclear. This CDR3 has 12 residues. Trimming shortened V by 1 base and J by 6 bases, and 5 bases separated the two germline ends. Germline V lookup: CDR1 LGHNA, CDR2 YSLEER. CDR3 sequence reads: CASSQVHDTQYF. The CDR3 region has the DNA TGCGCCAGCAGCCAAGTCCACGATACGCAGTATTTT.

This clone was picked up a small number of times. The chain couples TRBV14 to TRBJ2-1, with unresolved D. The germline V and J ends were trimmed by 4 bases and 7 bases, with 5 bases remaining between them. The CDR3 has 11 amino acids. Germline CDR1 is SGHDN and CDR2 is FVKESK. CDR3 sequence: CASSLLNEQFF. The CDR3 DNA is TGTGCCAGCAGCCTGTTGAATGAGCAGTTCTTC.

The DNA of the CDR3 is TGTGCCAGCAGCAACCGACGTTCGGGGACAGATTGGAGCGAGCAGTACTTC. Translating it yields CASSNRRSGTDWSEQYF. The chain joins TRBV21-1 to TRBJ2-7; the table names TRBD1, a call not compared with the DNA. TRBV21-1 is annotated as a pseudogene. This CDR3 comprises 17 residues.

The V and J genes are TRBV7-2 and TRBJ2-5, with 7 bases matching TRBD2. The trim removed 5 bases at V and 0 bases at J, leaving 9 bases unmatched. The germline gives CDR1 SGHTA, CDR2 FQGNSA. CDR3 length equals 16 residues. Here the CDR3 DNA reads TGTGCCAGCAGCAGTAAGCGGGGAGGGTACCAAGAGACCCAGTACTTC. This encodes CASSSKRGGYQETQYF.

This clone has a handful of counts. The rearrangement joins TRBV2 to TRBJ2-7; possibly TRBD1 for D (7 bases). The CDR3 sequence is 13 residues long. V shed 5 bases and J shed 6 bases, with 14 bases lying between them. Germline lookup yields CDR1 SNHLY and CDR2 FYNNEI. This chain's CDR3 is CASSPARDSEQYF. Written as DNA, the CDR3 is TGTGCCAGCAGTCCGGCGCGGGACAGCGAGCAGTACTTC. The whole variable domain, filled in from reference TRBV2 and TRBJ2-7, reads EPEVTQTPSHQVTQMGQEVILRCVPISNHLYFYWYRQILGQKVEFLVSFYNNEISEKSEIFDDQFSVERPDGSNFTLKIRSTKLEDSAMYFCASSPARDSEQYFGPGTRLTVT.

This clone turned up a few times. The chain employs TRBV12-1 and TRBJ2-1; the table assigns TRBD2, which was not confirmed against the DNA. TRBV12-1 is classified as a pseudogene. CDR3 length: 13 amino acids. Here the CDR3 DNA reads TGTGCCAGCAGCTCCCGCTCCTACAATGAGCAGTTCTTC. This codes for CASSSRSYNEQFF.

The chain links TRBV30 to TRBJ1-5; D unclear. There are 12 residues in the CDR3. The V end lost 0 bases, the J end lost 7 bases, and 7 bases lay between the germline ends. Germline values: CDR1 GTSNPN, CDR2 SVGIG (reference sequence). The DNA of the CDR3 is TGTGCCTGGAGTGTACAAGGACAGCCCCAGCATTTT. Its translation is CAWSVQGQPQHF. Together with reference TRBV30 and TRBJ1-5, the CDR3 gives the full variable domain: SQTIHQWPATLVQPVGSPLSLECTVEGTSNPNLYWYRQAAGRGLQLLFYSVGIGQISSEVPQNLSASRPQDRQFILSSKKLLLSDSGFYLCAWSVQGQPQHFGDGTRLSIL.

The chain employs TRBV6-5 and TRBJ2-7; 8 nucleotides line up with TRBD2. Germline lookup yields CDR1 MNHEY and CDR2 SVGAGI. The CDR3 loop spans 16 amino acids. V dropped 0 bases and J dropped 0; count of bases not matched to a gene: 4. The DNA for the CDR3 is TGTGCCAGCAGTTACTCGAGACTAGCGTACTCCTACGAGCAGTACTTC. This codes for CASSYSRLAYSYEQYF.